This T cell receptor (beta chain) was obtained from a study of vaccination and CD4 T cells after COVID-19. The assay that was used to sequence DNA from cultured CD4+ T cells was the Oncomine TCR Beta short-read assay. One entry per CDR3 protein results from TCRdb running MiXCR on the PCR reads. The sample holds about 18,000 distinct CDR3 sequences; around three quarters are singletons and the top ten take approximately 6%. The study's findings and limits: Spike mono-reactivity held for 304 of 307 vaccine-specific clones in convalescent patients.

From germline, CDR1 is SGHVS and CDR2 FNYEAQ. V shed 4 bases and J shed 6 bases, with 12 bases lying between them. This CDR3 contains 14 residues. As for this clonotype: The antigen is unknown.

Treatment indicated: 10-day PBMC culture with coronavirus spike peptide pools or control peptides (ViraFEST assay). The chain joins TRBV7-6 to TRBJ2-2; D is unclear. The TCR sequence derives from a human donor who had recovered from COVID-19. Sequencing was performed on CD4+ T cells from blood, cultured in vitro. CDR3 DNA sequence: TGTGCCAGCAGCTCATCAAACACCCCCGGGGAGCTGTTTTTT. Protein sequence: CASSSSNTPGELFF.